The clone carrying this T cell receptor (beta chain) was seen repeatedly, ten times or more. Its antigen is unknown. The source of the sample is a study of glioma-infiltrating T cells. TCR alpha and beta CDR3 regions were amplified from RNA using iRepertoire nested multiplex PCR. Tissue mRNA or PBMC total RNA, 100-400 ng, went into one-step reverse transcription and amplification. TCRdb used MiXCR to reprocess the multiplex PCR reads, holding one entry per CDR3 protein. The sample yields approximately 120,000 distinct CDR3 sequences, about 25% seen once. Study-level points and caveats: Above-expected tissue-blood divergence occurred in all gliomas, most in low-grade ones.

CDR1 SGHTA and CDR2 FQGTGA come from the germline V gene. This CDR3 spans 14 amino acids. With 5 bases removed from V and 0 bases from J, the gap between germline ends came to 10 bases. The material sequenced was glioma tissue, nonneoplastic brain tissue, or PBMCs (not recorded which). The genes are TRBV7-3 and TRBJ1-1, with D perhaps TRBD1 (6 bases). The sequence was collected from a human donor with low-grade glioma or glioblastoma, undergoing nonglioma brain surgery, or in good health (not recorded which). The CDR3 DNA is TGTGCCAGCAGCAAATGGACAGTGAACACTGAAGCTTTCTTT. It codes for CASSKWTVNTEAFF.